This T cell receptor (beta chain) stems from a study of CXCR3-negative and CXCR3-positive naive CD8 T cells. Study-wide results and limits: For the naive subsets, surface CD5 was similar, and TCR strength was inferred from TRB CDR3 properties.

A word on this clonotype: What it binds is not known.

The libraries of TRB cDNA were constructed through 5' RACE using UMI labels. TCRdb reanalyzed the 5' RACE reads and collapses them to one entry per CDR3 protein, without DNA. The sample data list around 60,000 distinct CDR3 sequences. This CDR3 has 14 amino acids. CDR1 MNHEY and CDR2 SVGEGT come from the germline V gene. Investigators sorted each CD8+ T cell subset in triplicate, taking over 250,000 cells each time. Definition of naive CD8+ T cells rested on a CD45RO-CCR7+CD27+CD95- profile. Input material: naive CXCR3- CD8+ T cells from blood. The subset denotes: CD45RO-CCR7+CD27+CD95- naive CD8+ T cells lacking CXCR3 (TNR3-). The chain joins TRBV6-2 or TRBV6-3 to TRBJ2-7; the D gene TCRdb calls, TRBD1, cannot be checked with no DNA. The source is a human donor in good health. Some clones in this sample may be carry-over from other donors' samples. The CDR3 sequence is CASSLTGQAYEQYF.